These 21 T cell receptor beta chains came from one sample sequenced in a study of Graves' ophthalmopathy and Graves' hyperthyroidism. Amplified material comprised TCR beta CDR3 regions derived from RNA transcripts. First-round RT-PCR used HTBI primers; second-round multiplex PCR followed. TCRdb itself ran the multiplex PCR reads through MiXCR, one entry per CDR3 protein. The data show 650,000 to 900,000 distinct CDR3 sequences, 40% seen once. Sequenced input: peripheral blood. The receptors were gathered from an adult man with Graves' ophthalmopathy.

Ten or more counts support this clonotype. The genes are TRBV2 and TRBJ2-5; weak D call: TRBD2 (5 bases). V was shortened by 5 bases and J by 5 bases, with 18 bases between the two germline ends. This CDR3 has 15 amino acids. CDR1 and CDR2 from the germline V gene are SNHLY and FYNNEI. This CDR3 is CASSSQWESAETQYF. CDR3 bases: TGTGCCAGCAGTTCCCAGTGGGAGTCCGCCGAGACCCAGTACTTC.

A word on this clonotype: The CDR3 does not end in the conserved phenylalanine or tryptophan, so this is likely a read error. The V gene is TRBV2, the J gene TRBJ2-1; the match to TRBD2 covers 10 bases. The CDR3 is 15 residues long. Germline V gene data show CDR1 as SNHLY and CDR2 as FYNNEI. The V segment lost 9 bases and the J segment 7 bases; nucleotides outside the gene matches: 12. CDR3 residues: CARTRVAGGHNEQFL. The CDR3 DNA follows: TGTGCCAGAACAAGGGTAGCGGGGGGCCATAATGAGCAGTTCCTC.

For the CDR3, the DNA is TGCAGTGCTAGACGTGGGGAAGCTTTCTTT. Amino acid sequence: CSARRGEAFF. This chain uses TRBV20-1 with TRBJ1-1; D uncertain. V shed 2 bases and J shed 8 bases, with 6 bases lying between them. CDR1 and CDR2 (germline): DFQATT, SNEGSKA (reference sequence). The CDR3 is 10 residues long.

The rearrangement links TRBV24-1 to TRBJ2-7; 9 bases fit TRBD2. The CDR3 totals 14 residues. The junction had 7 bases not matched to a gene; V was cut back by 11 bases and J by 0 bases. Germline lookup yields CDR1 KGHDR and CDR2 SFDVKD. In nucleotides, the CDR3 is TGTGCCAGCAAGCTAGCGGGGAGCTCCTACGAGCAGTACTTC. It is translated as CASKLAGSSYEQYF.

Points on this clonotype: An end of the junction does not agree with germline; a read error may underlie this. The genes are TRBV24-1 and TRBJ2-7; 7 nucleotides match TRBD2. Germline values: CDR1 KGHDR, CDR2 SFDVKD. This CDR3 is built from 15 residues. The chain's CDR3 is CASSLLGGSTYEQYF. In DNA form, the CDR3 reads TGTGCCAGCAGTTTGCTGGGCGGGAGTACCTACGAGCAGTACTTC.

This clonotype showed up just a few times. DNA of the CDR3: TGTGCCAGCAGCTGGGACAGGACCCCAAATCAGCCCCAGCATTTT. Amino acids: CASSWDRTPNQPQHF. The chain employs TRBV11-2 and TRBJ1-5; 8 positions agree with TRBD1. Per germline, CDR1 SGHAT and CDR2 FQNNGV. With V trimmed by 4 bases and J by 4 bases, 6 bases remained unmatched. The CDR3 length is 15 residues.

CDR3: CASSQGGLWYEQYF. CDR3 coding DNA: TGTGCCAGCAGTCAAGGGGGGCTCTGGTACGAGCAGTACTTC. The chain employs TRBV12-3 or TRBV12-4 and TRBJ2-7; D is perhaps TRBD1 or TRBD2 (6 bases each). CDR3 size: 14 residues. Trimming removed 5 bases from V and 4 bases from J, with 15 bases in between.

This rearrangement joins TRBV7-9 to TRBJ2-2; tentatively, D is TRBD1 (5 bases). The germline V gene encodes CDR1 SEHNR and CDR2 FQNEAQ (reference sequence). Trimming took 6 bases from V and 5 from J, leaving 19 bases between them. The CDR3 totals 16 residues. CDR3 loop: CASSSFAGQGTGELFF. CDR3 bases: TGTGCCAGCAGTTCCTTCGCCGGCCAGGGAACCGGGGAGCTGTTTTTT.

About this clonotype: One junction end disagrees with the germline gene, perhaps due to a read error. The chain links TRBV25-1 to TRBJ1-5; maybe TRBD1 (6 bases). Germline V CDR1 and CDR2: MGHDK, SYGVNS. The CDR3 spans 14 residues. CDR3 bases: TGTGCCTGCAGTGCGGGAGGAGGGGGGCAGCCCCAGCATTTT. Its translation: CACSAGGGGQPQHF.

This clonotype was found a few times. This chain links TRBV4-1 with TRBJ2-5; 7 bases agree with TRBD1. V shed 3 bases and J 5 bases; nucleotides not matched to a gene: 6. CDR1 and CDR2 (germline): MGHRA, YSYEKL. The CDR3 sequence is 14 residues long. CDR3 loop: CASSHDREMETQYF. The CDR3 nucleotides are TGCGCCAGCAGCCATGACAGGGAGATGGAGACCCAGTACTTC.

The V gene is TRBV25-1, the J gene TRBJ1-6, with 7 bases lining up with TRBD1. Trimming removed 5 bases from V and 7 bases from J; junction bases left unmatched: 8. The CDR3 loop spans 15 amino acids. Germline V gives CDR1 MGHDK, CDR2 SYGVNS. This chain's CDR3 is CASSPLRGENSPLHF. DNA for the CDR3: TGTGCCAGCAGTCCCCTCAGGGGGGAAAATTCACCCCTCCACTTT.

This clonotype was counted many times. The gene calls are TRBV12-3 or TRBV12-4 and TRBJ1-6; D unclear. The CDR3 covers 12 residues. Trimming removed 4 bases at V and 10 bases at J, with 8 bases between. As DNA, the CDR3 is TGTGCCAGCAGTTCGCCCCGATCACCCCTCCACTTT. This gives the protein CASSSPRSPLHF.

Written as DNA, the CDR3 is TGTGCCAGCTCACCACCGGTCAGGAGCTCCTACGAGCAGTACTTC. Protein product: CASSPPVRSSYEQYF. This chain uses TRBV25-1 with TRBJ2-7; D ambiguous. Germline loops: CDR1 MGHDK, CDR2 SYGVNS. There are 15 residues in the CDR3. Trimming cost V 8 bases and J 0 bases, with 17 bases left between them.

This clonotype was seen many times. V gene TRBV7-9 combines with J gene TRBJ2-7; D unresolved. The germline V and J ends were trimmed by 0 bases and 2 bases, with 17 bases remaining between them. Per germline, CDR1 SEHNR and CDR2 FQNEAQ (reference sequence). The CDR3 runs to 17 residues. CDR3: CASSLASTARSTYEQYF. The CDR3 DNA reads as TGTGCCAGCAGCTTAGCTTCAACAGCAAGATCCACCTACGAGCAGTACTTC.

This clonotype was picked up many times. The gene calls are TRBV7-9 and TRBJ1-5; TRBD1 matches 9 bases. J gave up 6 bases and V 3 bases, and 6 bases lay outside the gene matches. Germline V gene lookup returns CDR1 SEHNR and CDR2 FQNEAQ (reference sequence). This CDR3 is 15 amino acids long. The chain's CDR3 is CASSFGTGMSQPQHF. The CDR3 nucleotides read TGTGCCAGCAGCTTCGGGACAGGGATGAGTCAGCCCCAGCATTTT.

This clonotype was observed at least ten times. CDR3 DNA: TGTGCCACCAGCGGTTTAAACCTGAGGACTGAAGCTTTCTTT. Its protein product is CATSGLNLRTEAFF. The chain employs TRBV15 and TRBJ1-1, with D unresolved. The ends were cut back, 5 bases at V and 5 bases at J, with 15 bases in the middle. The CDR3 sequence is 14 residues long. Germline V gene data show CDR1 as LNHNV and CDR2 as YYDKDF (reference sequence).

This clonotype was recorded at least ten times. The chain is built from TRBV7-2 and TRBJ1-1, with D perhaps TRBD1 (5 bases). CDR1 is SGHTA and CDR2 is FQGNSA in the germline V gene. V lost 3 bases and J lost 4, with 15 bases in between. The CDR3 length is 15 residues. CDR3 region: CASSLGWGGRTEAFF. The CDR3 DNA is TGTGCCAGCAGCTTGGGTTGGGGGGGACGCACTGAAGCTTTCTTT.

Concerning this clonotype itself: One junction end does not reproduce the germline sequence, and a read error may be involved. This chain connects TRBV10-2 to TRBJ2-7; TRBD2 matches at 10 bases. Germline values: CDR1 WSHSY, CDR2 SAAADI. The CDR3 length is 13 residues. The CDR3 DNA reads TGTGCCAGCAAACTCCTAGCGGGGGACGAGCAGTACTTC. Amino acids: CASKLLAGDEQYF.

Notes on this clonotype: The CDR3 end shows no conserved phenylalanine or tryptophan, and so a read error is likely. The chain recombines TRBV19 with TRBJ2-6; no definite D call. The V end was cut by 3 bases, the J end by 0 bases, with 6 bases between. CDR3 length: 15 amino acids. Per germline, CDR1 LNHDA and CDR2 SQIVND (reference sequence). The chain's CDR3 is CASSIQRSGANVLTS. DNA for the CDR3: TGTGCCAGTAGTATTCAGCGCTCTGGGGCCAACGTCCTGACTTCC.

The rearrangement links TRBV7-9 to TRBJ1-4; D not resolved. Per the germline V gene, CDR1 is SEHNR and CDR2 is FQNEAQ (reference sequence). The CDR3 loop spans 12 amino acids. V was shortened by 5 bases and J by 11 bases, with 12 bases between the two germline ends. CDR3 bases: TGTGCCAGCAGCCCAGATCGGTGGAAACTGTTTTTT. This codes for CASSPDRWKLFF.

In this sample, this clonotype turned up many times. This sequence joins TRBV29-1 and TRBJ1-1, with no clear D. The CDR3 consists of 13 residues. V was shortened by 0 bases and J by 4 bases, with 9 bases between the two germline ends. The germline gives CDR1 SQVTM, CDR2 ANQGSEA. The CDR3 DNA reads as TGCAGCGTTGAAGAAGGGTCCGGCACTGAAGCTTTCTTT. It codes for CSVEEGSGTEAFF.